A single sample gave rise to the 20 T cell receptor beta chains below, sequenced in a study of CD8 T cells in ankylosing spondylitis. Whole-study results and caveats: A TCR beta motif of eight highly homologous variants appeared characteristic of ankylosing spondylitis blood.

TCRdb used MiXCR to reprocess the 5' RACE reads, holding one entry per CDR3 protein. The sample records roughly 90,000 distinct CDR3 sequences, just under 9% being singletons. Their target antigens are unknown. The sample consisted of blood, either unsorted or a sorted T cell fraction (not recorded which). All receptors derive from a male donor with ankylosing spondylitis.

This clonotype showed up many times. The chain carries TRBV12-3 or TRBV12-4 and TRBJ2-5, with D perhaps matching TRBD2 (5 bases). V lost 4 bases and J lost 5, with 17 bases in between. The CDR3 is 15 residues long. DNA of the CDR3: TGTGCCAGCAGTTGGATGGTAGGGAGAGTCGAGACCCAGTACTTC. Amino acids: CASSWMVGRVETQYF.

The chain employs TRBV10-3 and TRBJ2-5; 12 positions agree with TRBD2. Germline V gives CDR1 ENHRY, CDR2 SYGVKD. The CDR3 sequence is 18 residues long. V was clipped by 6 bases and J by 0 bases; unmatched bases: 11. For the CDR3, the DNA is TGTGCCATCAGCGACCAGGGACTAGCGGGTTTGTACCAAGAGACCCAGTACTTC. Translation: CAISDQGLAGLYQETQYF.

This clonotype was picked up many times. The J gene is TRBJ2-3, the V gene TRBV29-1, with 7 bases matching TRBD2. Germline V gene sequence: CDR1 SQVTM, CDR2 ANQGSEA. V gave up 8 bases and J gave up 0 bases; unmatched junction bases: 8. The CDR3 is 14 residues long. The CDR3 is CSTSGTESTDTQYF. Written as DNA, the CDR3 is TGCAGCACCAGCGGGACGGAAAGCACAGATACGCAGTATTTT.

V gene TRBV10-1 combines with J gene TRBJ1-1, with a possible D match to TRBD1 (6 bases). Germline values: CDR1 WNHNN, CDR2 SYGVQD (reference sequence). This CDR3 contains 14 residues. Trimming removed 6 bases from V and 1 base from J, with 12 bases in between. Here the CDR3 reads CASRSSGQNTEAFF. CDR3 nucleotide sequence: TGCGCCAGCAGATCCTCGGGACAGAACACTGAAGCTTTCTTT.

This clonotype has only a few counts. This chain uses TRBV19 with TRBJ2-3, with D unresolved. The CDR3 is 15 amino acids. The V gene's germline CDR1 is LNHDA and CDR2 SQIVND (reference sequence). Trimming shortened V by 0 bases and J by 3 bases, and 10 bases separated the two germline ends. DNA for the CDR3: TGTGCCAGTAGTATAGACTTGGAGAGGACAGATACGCAGTATTTT. The encoded protein is CASSIDLERTDTQYF.

This clonotype was recorded many times. The chain joins TRBV7-9 to TRBJ1-5, with no clear D. The CDR3 is 13 amino acids. Germline CDR1 reads SEHNR; CDR2 reads FQNEAQ (reference sequence). V lost 1 base to trimming and J lost 4 bases, with 5 bases between them. CDR3 region: CASSLDRNQPQHF. The CDR3 coding sequence is TGTGCCAGCAGCTTAGACAGAAATCAGCCCCAGCATTTT. The complete variable domain, with remaining parts taken from reference TRBV7-9 and TRBJ1-5, reads DTGVSQNPRHKITKRGQNVTFRCDPISEHNRLYWYRQTLGQGPEFLTYFQNEAQLEKSRLLSDRFSAERPKGSFSTLEIQRTEQGDSAMYLCASSLDRNQPQHFGDGTRLSIL.

This clonotype was counted between two and nine times. The chain couples TRBV27 to TRBJ2-7; a weak D match, TRBD1 (6 bases). This CDR3 contains 13 residues. Trimming took 3 bases from V and 7 from J, leaving 13 bases between them. The V gene's germline CDR1 is MNHEY and CDR2 SMNVEV (reference sequence). The CDR3: CASSFNRVGEQYF. The DNA for the CDR3 is TGTGCCAGCAGTTTCAACAGGGTGGGAGAGCAGTACTTC.

This clonotype is labeled as medium-sized. This chain joins TRBV2 and TRBJ2-5, with D unresolved. The CDR3 loop spans 17 amino acids. Germline lookup yields CDR1 SNHLY and CDR2 FYNNEI. Trimming shortened V by 0 bases and J by 5 bases, and 19 bases separated the two germline ends. CDR3 protein: CASSEALLPAVSETQYF. The CDR3 DNA reads TGTGCCAGCAGTGAAGCGCTTCTTCCGGCGGTATCGGAGACCCAGTACTTC.

This chain joins TRBV7-8 and TRBJ1-5; unclear D gene. The CDR3 is made up of 16 amino acids. CDR1 is SGHVS and CDR2 is FQNEAQ in the germline V gene. The ends were cut back, 5 bases at V and 0 bases at J, with 14 bases in the middle. CDR3 in DNA: TGTGCCAGCAGCCCGAGTCAGCCATATAGCAATCAGCCCCAGCATTTT. Amino acid sequence: CASSPSQPYSNQPQHF.

This clonotype was seen many times. The J gene is TRBJ2-7, the V gene TRBV9; TRBD2 matches 11 bases. Germline lookup yields CDR1 SGDLS and CDR2 YYNGEE. The CDR3 covers 14 residues. V shed 4 bases, J shed 6 bases, and the junction held 6 bases outside the gene matches. CDR3 nucleotides: TGTGCCAGCAGCCTTACTAGCGGGAGCGGCGAGCAGTACTTC. Translating it yields CASSLTSGSGEQYF.

The CDR3 DNA is TGCAGCGTCGAGGGACTAGCGCAAAACGAGCAGTACTTC. Its protein product is CSVEGLAQNEQYF. This chain connects TRBV29-1 to TRBJ2-7; 10 bases fit TRBD2. Germline CDR1 is SQVTM and CDR2 is ANQGSEA. V dropped 6 bases and J dropped 5; count of bases not matched to a gene: 7. The CDR3 contains 13 residues.

The genes are TRBV7-6 and TRBJ2-1; 12 bases align to TRBD2. V shed 5 bases, J shed 5 bases, and the junction held 13 bases outside the gene matches. Germline CDR1 is SGHVS and CDR2 is FNYEAQ. The CDR3 contains 18 residues. The CDR3 is CASSPPRASGRGNNEQFF. Written as DNA, the CDR3 is TGTGCCAGCAGCCCCCCTCGGGCTAGCGGGAGGGGGAACAATGAGCAGTTCTTC.

There are a few counts of this clonotype. The rearrangement links TRBV2 to TRBJ2-5; TRBD1 matches 9 bases. Germline loops: CDR1 SNHLY, CDR2 FYNNEI. V shed 6 bases and J 5 bases; nucleotides not matched to a gene: 10. CDR3 length: 15 residues. The CDR3 DNA sequence: TGTGCCAGCAGCCTTACAGGGGGCCTCGGGGAGACCCAGTACTTC. Protein: CASSLTGGLGETQYF.

In this sample, this clonotype turned up many times. The rearrangement uses TRBV10-2 and TRBJ2-2; possible D gene TRBD1, 6 bases. The CDR3 runs to 16 residues. The germline V gene has CDR1 WSHSY and CDR2 SAAADI. V lost 6 bases to trimming and J lost 3 bases, with 17 bases between them. Here the CDR3 DNA reads TGCGCCAGCAGCGTGACCGAGGGGGAGTACACCGGGGAGCTGTTTTTT. It yields the protein CASSVTEGEYTGELFF.

The chain couples TRBV6-2 or TRBV6-3 to TRBJ2-7, with 11 nucleotides matching TRBD2. V lost 6 bases, J lost 0 bases, and 10 bases stayed unmatched. Germline CDR1 and CDR2: MNHEY and SVGEGT. The CDR3 covers 17 residues. The DNA of the CDR3 is TGTGCCAGCAGGATAGCGGGGACTAGCGGTCTCTCCTACGAGCAGTACTTC. Translating gives CASRIAGTSGLSYEQYF.

This clonotype was recorded at least ten times. V usage is TRBV20-1 and J usage is TRBJ2-5; 13 bases match TRBD2. The CDR3 has 17 residues. Losses at the gene ends were 0 bases for V and 5 bases for J; bases not matched to a gene: 9. Germline CDR1 DFQATT, CDR2 SNEGSKA (reference sequence). The CDR3 DNA follows: TGCAGTGCTAGAGAATCTGGACTAGCGGGAGTTTGGGAGACCCAGTACTTC. Protein product: CSARESGLAGVWETQYF.

The chain employs TRBV25-1 and TRBJ2-7, with TRBD1 matching 8 bases. Germline CDR1 MGHDK, CDR2 SYGVNS. The CDR3 covers 13 residues. Trimming removed 3 bases from V and 3 bases from J; junction bases left unmatched: 1. DNA for the CDR3: TGTGCCAGCAGTGAGGGGACAGGCTACGAGCAGTACTTC. Translated: CASSEGTGYEQYF.

The table lists this clonotype with many counts. This chain connects TRBV4-2 to TRBJ2-1; no firm D call. The V end was cut by 0 bases, the J end by 8 bases, with 14 bases between. Germline V gene lookup returns CDR1 LGHNA and CDR2 YNFKEQ. The CDR3 sequence is 15 residues long. CDR3 sequence (DNA): TGTGCCAGCAGCCAAGACCCCCCCTTGGACCATGAGCAGTTCTTC. Its protein is CASSQDPPLDHEQFF.

Only a few counts were recorded for this clonotype. The rearrangement uses TRBV13 and TRBJ2-1, with 8 positions matching TRBD1. Trimming took 5 bases from V and 5 from J; bases not matched to a gene: 8. The CDR3 spans 15 residues. Germline-derived CDR1 and CDR2 are PRHDT and FYEKMQ (reference sequence). The CDR3 loop reads CASSDRDRTDNEQFF. The CDR3 nucleotides read TGTGCCAGCAGCGACCGGGACAGGACCGACAATGAGCAGTTCTTC.

There are many counts of this clonotype. This chain links TRBV12-3 or TRBV12-4 with TRBJ1-5; 7 nucleotides agree with TRBD1. With 5 bases clipped from V and 3 bases from J, the junction kept 4 bases outside the gene matches. This CDR3 contains 14 residues. CDR3 region: CASSRDSPNQPQHF. The CDR3 nucleotides are TGTGCCAGCAGTAGGGACAGCCCCAATCAGCCCCAGCATTTT.